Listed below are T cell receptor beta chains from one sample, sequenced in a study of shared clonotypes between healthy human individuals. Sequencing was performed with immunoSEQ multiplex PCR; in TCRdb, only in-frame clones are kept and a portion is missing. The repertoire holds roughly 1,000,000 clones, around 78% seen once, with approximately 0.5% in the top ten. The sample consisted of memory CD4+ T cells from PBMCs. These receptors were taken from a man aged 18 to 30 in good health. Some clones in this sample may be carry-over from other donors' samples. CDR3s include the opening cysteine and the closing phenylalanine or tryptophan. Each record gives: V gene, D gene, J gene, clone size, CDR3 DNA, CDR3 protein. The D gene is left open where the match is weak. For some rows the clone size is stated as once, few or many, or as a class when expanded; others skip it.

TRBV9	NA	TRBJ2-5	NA	TGTGCCAGCAGCGTAGCCCCGCACCTTACCCTAGAGACCCAGTACTTC	CASSVAPHLTLETQYF
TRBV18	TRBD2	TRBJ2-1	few	TGTGCCAGCTCAGGAGGGGCGGGAGGTGATGAGCAGTTCTTC	CASSGGAGGDEQFF
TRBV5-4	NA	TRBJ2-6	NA	TGTGCCAGCAGCGCCTCATTCGTCTCTGGGGCCAACGTCCTGACTTTC	CASSASFVSGANVLTF
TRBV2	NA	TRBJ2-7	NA	TGTGCCAGCAGGGGGGCTGTCCTCTCCTACGAGCAGTACTTC	CASRGAVLSYEQYF
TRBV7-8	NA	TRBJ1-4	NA	TGTGCCAGCAGCAAAGCGGCAGACGACCCGAAAGGACTGTTTTTT	CASSKAADDPKGLFF
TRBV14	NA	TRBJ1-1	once	TGTGCCAGCAGCCAAAACCAGGCCACTGAAGCTTTCTTT	CASSQNQATEAFF
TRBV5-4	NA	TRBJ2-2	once	TGTGCCAGCAGCCCGAGGGACCGGGCCTCCGGGGAGCTGTTTTTT	CASSPRDRASGELFF
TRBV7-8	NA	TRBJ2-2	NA	TGTGCCAGCAGCTTAGAATCCGCAGTGAACACCGGGGAGCTGTTTTTT	CASSLESAVNTGELFF
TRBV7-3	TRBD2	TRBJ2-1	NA	TGTGCCAGCAGCTCGGGACTAGCGGGAATGAATGAGCAGTTCTTC	CASSSGLAGMNEQFF
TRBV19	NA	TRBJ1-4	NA	TGTGCCAGTAGCCTGACGGACTCTTTCGAAAAACTGTTTTTT	CASSLTDSFEKLFF
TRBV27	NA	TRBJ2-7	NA	TGTGCCAGCAGTACACAGGGTGTCGATTACGAGCAGTACTTC	CASSTQGVDYEQYF
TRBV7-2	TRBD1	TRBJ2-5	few	TGTGCCAGCAGCTTAAGGGGACAGGCAGAGACCCAGTACTTC	CASSLRGQAETQYF
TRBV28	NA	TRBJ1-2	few	TGTGCCAGCAGTTCCCCCGGCTGGGGACGTTTACGCTACACCTTC	CASSSPGWGRLRYTF
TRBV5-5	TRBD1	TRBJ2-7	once	TGTGCCAGCAGCACTGGACAGGGTTTCCACGAGCAGTACTTC	CASSTGQGFHEQYF
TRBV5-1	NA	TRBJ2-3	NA	TGCGCCAGCAGCAAGGACCTCACAGATACGCAGTATTTT	CASSKDLTDTQYF
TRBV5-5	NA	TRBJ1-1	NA	TGTGCCAGCAGCTTTAGTGTGTCGGAAGCTTTCTTT	CASSFSVSEAFF
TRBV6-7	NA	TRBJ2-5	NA	TGTGCCAGCAGTTCCCGGGGGAGAGGTGAGTGTGAAGAGACCCAGTACTTC	CASSSRGRGECEETQYF
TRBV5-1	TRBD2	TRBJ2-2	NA	TGCGCCAGCAGCCCGGGACTAGCGGGAAACACCGGGGAGCTGTTTTTT	CASSPGLAGNTGELFF
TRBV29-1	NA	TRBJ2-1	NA	TGCAGCGCCTCCGGGACGGGGAGAAATGAGCAGTTCTTC	CSASGTGRNEQFF
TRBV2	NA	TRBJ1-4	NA	TGTGCCAGCAGTGGAATCTACAATGAAAAACTGTTTTTT	CASSGIYNEKLFF
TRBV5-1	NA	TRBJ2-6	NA	TGCGCCAGCAGAGCGAGCCTCTCTGGGGCCAACGTCCTGACTTTC	CASRASLSGANVLTF
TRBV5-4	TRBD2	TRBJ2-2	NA	TGTGCCAGCAGTTCTACTAGCGGGAGTCGTACCGGGGAGCTGTTTTTT	CASSSTSGSRTGELFF
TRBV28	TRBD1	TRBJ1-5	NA	TGTGCCAGCAGGACAGGGGGCGGGGGTCAGCCCCAGCATTTT	CASRTGGGGQPQHF
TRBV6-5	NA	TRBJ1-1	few	TGTGCCAGCAGTGCCACAGCGTACACTGAAGCTTTCTTT	CASSATAYTEAFF
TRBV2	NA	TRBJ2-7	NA	TGTGCCAGCAGAGGGGTCATGAGTGAAGACGAGCAGTACTTC	CASRGVMSEDEQYF
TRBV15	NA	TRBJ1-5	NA	TGTGCCACCAGCAGAGGCTTCGATCAGCCCCAGCATTTT	CATSRGFDQPQHF
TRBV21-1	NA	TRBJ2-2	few	TGTGCCAGCAGCAAAGAGGTCCGACAGGGGGGAGCCGGGGAGCTGTTTTTT	CASSKEVRQGGAGELFF
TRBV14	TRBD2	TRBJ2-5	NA	TGTGCCAGCAGCCAAAAGAGGTCCGGGACTAGATATTCCCAAGAGACCCAGTACTTC	CASSQKRSGTRYSQETQYF
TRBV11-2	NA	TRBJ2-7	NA	TGTGCCAGCAGCTTATCAGGTGTGGGATTCCGCTCCCACTACGAGCAGTACTTC	CASSLSGVGFRSHYEQYF
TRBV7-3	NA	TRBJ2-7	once	TGTGCCAGCAGCGGAGAACTTACAGGGCTCACCTACGAGCAGTACTTC	CASSGELTGLTYEQYF
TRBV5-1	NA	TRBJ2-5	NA	TGCGCCAGCAGCTCCGGGGAGACCCAGTACTTC	CASSSGETQYF
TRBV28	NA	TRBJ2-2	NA	TGTGCCAGCAGTCCCCCTCGACAGTTCGTTGGGGAGCTGTTTTTT	CASSPPRQFVGELFF
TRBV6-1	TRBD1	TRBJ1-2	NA	TGTGCCAGCAGTCTGGACAGGGGGCCGGGTGGCTACACCTTC	CASSLDRGPGGYTF
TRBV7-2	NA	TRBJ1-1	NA	TGTGCCAGCAGCTTATCCCGGGCAGGGAATTTTGGCACTGAAGCTTTCTTT	CASSLSRAGNFGTEAFF
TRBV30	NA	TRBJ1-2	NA	TGTGCCTGGAGAGTCGGGGGGGTCTACACCTTC	CAWRVGGVYTF
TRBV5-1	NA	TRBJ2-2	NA	TGCGCCAGCACCGCTGAAGTAGTCCGCGCCGGGGAGCTGTTTTTT	CASTAEVVRAGELFF
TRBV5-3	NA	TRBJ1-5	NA	TGTGCCAGAAGCTTTCTTAGGCAGCCCCAGCATTTT	CARSFLRQPQHF
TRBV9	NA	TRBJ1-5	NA	TGTGCCAGCAGCGGGAACCAAAATCAGCCCCAGCATTTT	CASSGNQNQPQHF
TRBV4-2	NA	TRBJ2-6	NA	TGTGCCAGCAGCTCGAAGGGATACTCTGGGGCCAACGTCCTGACTTTC	CASSSKGYSGANVLTF
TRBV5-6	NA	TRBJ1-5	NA	TGTGCCAGCAGCGGGAGCCCCGCGAGCAATCAGCCCCAGCATTTT	CASSGSPASNQPQHF
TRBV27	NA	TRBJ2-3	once	TGTGCCAGCAGTTTATCGGCCGGATTGAGCACAGATACGCAGTATTTT	CASSLSAGLSTDTQYF
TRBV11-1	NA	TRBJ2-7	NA	TGTGCCAGCAGCTCCACGGGAGCCCCCCGCGGATACGAGCAGTACTTC	CASSSTGAPRGYEQYF
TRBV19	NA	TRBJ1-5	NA	TGTGCCAGTAGTATAGACACCAGATATCAGCCCCAGCATTTT	CASSIDTRYQPQHF
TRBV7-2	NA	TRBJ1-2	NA	TGTGCCAGCAGCTTAGGGACAAACTATGGCTACACCTTC	CASSLGTNYGYTF
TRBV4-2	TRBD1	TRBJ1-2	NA	TGTGCCAGCAGCCTCGAGGACAGGGCTAACTATGGCTACACCTTC	CASSLEDRANYGYTF
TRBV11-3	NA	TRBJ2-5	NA	TGTGCCAGCAGCCCGGGGCCTTCGGAGACCCAGTACTTC	CASSPGPSETQYF
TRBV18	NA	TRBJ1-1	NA	TGTGCCAGCTCACCAGTCCGGGCCCTGAACACTGAAGCTTTCTTT	CASSPVRALNTEAFF
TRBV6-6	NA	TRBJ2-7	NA	TGTGCCAGCAGTTACTCAATGGCGCAGAGCTCCTACGAGCAGTACTTC	CASSYSMAQSSYEQYF
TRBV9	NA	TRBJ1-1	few	TGTGCCAGCAGCGACCCCTACGGGAACACTGAAGCTTTCTTT	CASSDPYGNTEAFF
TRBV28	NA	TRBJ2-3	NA	TGTGCCAGCAGTCTCCTAGGGCGGCCCCCCGCAGATACGCAGTATTTT	CASSLLGRPPADTQYF
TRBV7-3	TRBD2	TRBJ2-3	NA	TGTGCCAGCTCCAGGAGCGGGAGTAGCACAGATACGCAGTATTTT	CASSRSGSSTDTQYF
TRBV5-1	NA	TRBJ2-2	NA	TGCGCCAGCAGCTTGGCTTTCGGACTGCTGACCGGGGAGCTGTTTTTT	CASSLAFGLLTGELFF
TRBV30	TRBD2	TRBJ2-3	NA	TGTGCCTGGAAGAAAAGCGGGAGACAAGATACGCAGTATTTT	CAWKKSGRQDTQYF
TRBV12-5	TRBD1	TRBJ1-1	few	TGTGCTAGCGAGGGACAGCCGAACACTGAAGCTTTCTTT	CASEGQPNTEAFF
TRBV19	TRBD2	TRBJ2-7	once	TGTGCCAGTAGTATAGAAGCGGGGGGCTACGAGCAGTACTTC	CASSIEAGGYEQYF
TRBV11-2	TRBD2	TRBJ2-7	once	TGTGCCAGCAGGCCAGCGGGAGGGCCTCTGGAGCAGTACTTC	CASRPAGGPLEQYF
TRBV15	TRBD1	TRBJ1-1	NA	TGTGCCACCAGCAGAGTGGGACAGGTGGCTGAAGCTTTCTTT	CATSRVGQVAEAFF
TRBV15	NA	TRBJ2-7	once	TGTGCCACCAGCAGAGGCCCGGCGCCCCGCTACGAGCAGTACTTC	CATSRGPAPRYEQYF
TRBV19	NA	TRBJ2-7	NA	TGTGCCAGTAGTAAAGTGGGAATCTCCTACGAGCAGTACTTC	CASSKVGISYEQYF